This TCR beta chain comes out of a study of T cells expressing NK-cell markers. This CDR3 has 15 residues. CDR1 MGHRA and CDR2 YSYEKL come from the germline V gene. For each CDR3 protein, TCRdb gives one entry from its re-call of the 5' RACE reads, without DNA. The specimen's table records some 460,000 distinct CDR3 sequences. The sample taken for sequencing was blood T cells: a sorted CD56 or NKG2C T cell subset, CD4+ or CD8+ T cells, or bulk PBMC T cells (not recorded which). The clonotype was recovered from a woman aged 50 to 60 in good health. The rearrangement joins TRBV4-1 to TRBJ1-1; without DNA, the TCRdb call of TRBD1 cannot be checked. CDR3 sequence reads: CASSQGDRVRYEAFF.